A selection of T cell receptor beta chains follows, all from one sample in a study of post-analysis software for immune sequencing data. Via MiXCR, TCRdb re-called the PCR reads, giving one row per CDR3 protein. This table has 380,000 or so distinct CDR3 sequences, roughly 35% appearing once. Sequencing was carried out using blood. These receptors came from a girl aged 5 to 17 with multiple sclerosis. Both conserved end residues are part of each CDR3. The order of the fields is J gene, clone size, V gene, CDR3 protein. Some rows have no size entry. The others give once, few or many, or a class for an expanded clone.

>TRBJ1-4|NA|TRBV6-1
CASSPPRGFDGKEKLFF
>TRBJ2-1|few|TRBV7-2
CASSPVTGDQVGQFF
>TRBJ2-5|NA|TRBV27
CASSFGTKRKETQYF
>TRBJ1-1|NA|TRBV7-3
CASSLRGSSEAFF
>TRBJ1-1|NA|TRBV11-2
CASRILAGKEAFF
>TRBJ2-7|NA|TRBV7-9
CASSREGGPYEQYF
>TRBJ2-1|few|TRBV6-4
CASSDKAGSYNEQFF
>TRBJ2-2|NA|TRBV7-9
CASSFLDRDVTGELFF
>TRBJ2-7|once|TRBV6-5
CASSSVDRSYEQYF
>TRBJ2-1|few|TRBV9
CASSGSLGGNNEQFF
>TRBJ2-2|NA|TRBV24-1
CATSGSGGLDGELFF
>TRBJ1-2|NA|TRBV3-1
CASSPSPTETNYGYTF
>TRBJ2-7|NA|TRBV4-1
CASSPGTRSSYEQYF
>NA|NA|TRBV18
CASSPGLAGGQISEQYF
>TRBJ2-1|NA|TRBV30
CAWNERGGDEQFF
>TRBJ2-1|NA|TRBV7-9
CASSLPASNGQFF
>TRBJ1-1|NA|TRBV15
CATSRDLLGAQGRDTEAFF
>TRBJ2-7|NA|TRBV11-1
CASSLDFGAGYEQYF
>TRBJ1-4|NA|TRBV11-2
CASSSSGGEKLFF
>TRBJ1-1|NA|TRBV7-9
CASSLARDREAFF
>TRBJ2-2|NA|TRBV5-8
CASSLLGGKNTGELFF
>TRBJ1-2|NA|TRBV29-1
CSAESRWGNYGYTF
>TRBJ2-5|NA|TRBV29-1
CSVEEGGGSGQETQYF
>TRBJ2-2|NA|TRBV20-1
CSARDRSERNTGELFF
>TRBJ2-3|NA|TRBV20-1
CSASRTTDTQYF
>TRBJ2-5|few|TRBV12-3/TRBV12-4
CASSYRGLETQYF
>TRBJ1-1|NA|TRBV6-5
CASSFERAAEAFF
>TRBJ2-1|many|TRBV6-5
CASSYLLAGDPYNEQFF
>NA|NA|TRBV5-1
CASSPTSGARGEQYF
>TRBJ2-7|few|TRBV28
CASSSPQGGWASEQYF
>TRBJ1-2|many|TRBV29-1
CSVGGTPGGYTF
>TRBJ2-2|few|TRBV6-2/TRBV6-3
CASSIWGELFF
>TRBJ1-6|NA|TRBV20-1
CSARELTTGSPLHF
>TRBJ2-3|NA|TRBV20-1
CSALRGTDTQYF
>TRBJ1-1|NA|TRBV7-9
CASSLGLRENTEAFF
>TRBJ2-7|few|TRBV6-2/TRBV6-3
CASSPGRAREQYF
>TRBJ1-2|NA|TRBV5-1
CASSDGDYGYTF